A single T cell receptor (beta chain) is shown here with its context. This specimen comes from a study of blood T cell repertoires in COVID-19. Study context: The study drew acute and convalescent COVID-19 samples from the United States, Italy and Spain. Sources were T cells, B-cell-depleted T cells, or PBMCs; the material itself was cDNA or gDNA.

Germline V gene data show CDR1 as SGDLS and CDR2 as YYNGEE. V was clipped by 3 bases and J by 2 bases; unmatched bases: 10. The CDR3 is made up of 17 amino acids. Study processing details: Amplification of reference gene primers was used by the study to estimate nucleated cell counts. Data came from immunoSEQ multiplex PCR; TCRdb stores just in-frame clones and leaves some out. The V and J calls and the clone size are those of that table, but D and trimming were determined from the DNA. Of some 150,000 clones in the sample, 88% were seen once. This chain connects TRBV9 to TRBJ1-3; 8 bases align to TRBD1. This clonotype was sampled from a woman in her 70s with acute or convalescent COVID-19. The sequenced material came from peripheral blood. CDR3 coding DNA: TGTGCCAGCAGCGCTATGCACCAACAGGGGGCTGGAAACACCATATATTTT. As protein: CASSAMHQQGAGNTIYF.